These 31 T cell receptor beta chains were all obtained from the same sample, sequenced in a study of CD8 T cells in Susac syndrome. Reverse transcription of roughly 0.45 to 1 ug RNA was performed with random hexamers. TCRdb reanalysed the immunoSEQ multiplex PCR reads using MiXCR and keeps one entry per CDR3 protein. Of roughly 150,000 distinct CDR3 sequences in the sample, around 93% were seen once. Sample: CD8+ T cells from PBMCs. The receptors were sampled from a human donor with Susac syndrome.

This chain uses TRBV20-1 with TRBJ2-1; D gene unclear. Germline CDR1 is DFQATT and CDR2 is SNEGSKA (reference sequence). CDR3 length: 12 residues. V lost 5 bases to trimming and J lost 4 bases, with 9 bases between them. This chain's CDR3 is CSACDPYNEQFF. DNA for the CDR3: TGCAGTGCTTGCGACCCGTACAATGAGCAGTTCTTC.

The rearrangement links TRBV20-1 to TRBJ1-1; perhaps TRBD1 as D (6 bases). CDR3 length equals 14 residues. The V gene's germline CDR1 is DFQATT and CDR2 SNEGSKA (reference sequence). V lost 8 bases and J 2 bases, leaving 18 bases between the germline ends. The DNA for the CDR3 is TGCAGTACGATACAGGGTCGTCGAAACACTGAAGCTTTCTTT. Its protein is CSTIQGRRNTEAFF.

V is TRBV13 and J is TRBJ2-7; D ambiguous. This CDR3 region has 15 residues. Trimming pared 5 bases from V and 0 bases from J, leaving 14 bases between. Germline CDR1 is PRHDT and CDR2 is FYEKMQ (reference sequence). This CDR3 is CASSTTGRSSYEQYF. The CDR3 coding sequence is TGTGCCAGCAGCACAACTGGACGGAGCTCCTACGAGCAGTACTTC.

J is TRBJ2-1 and V is TRBV9, with TRBD2 matching over 8 bases. The germline CDR1 and CDR2 sequences are SGDLS and YYNGEE. The CDR3 extends over 15 amino acids. Trimming at V came to 3 bases and at J to 8 bases, leaving 10 bases not matched to a gene. The CDR3 sequence is CASSASGSLPDEQFF. DNA for the CDR3: TGTGCCAGCAGCGCGAGCGGGAGCCTACCAGATGAGCAGTTCTTC.

V and J are TRBV7-8 and TRBJ1-1; 9 positions agree with TRBD1. Germline V lookup: CDR1 SGHVS, CDR2 FQNEAQ. CDR3 size: 15 residues. The ends lost 5 bases at V and 5 bases at J; junction bases unmatched: 9. DNA for the CDR3: TGTGCCAGCAGCGCCCACAGGGGGCAGGGAACTGAAGCTTTCTTT. This translates into CASSAHRGQGTEAFF.

V gene TRBV12-3 or TRBV12-4 combines with J gene TRBJ1-2, with unresolved D. Trimming pared 4 bases from V and 4 bases from J, leaving 16 bases between. The CDR3 loop spans 15 amino acids. The CDR3 protein is CASSSETGSFYGYTF. The CDR3 DNA reads as TGTGCCAGCAGTTCTGAAACGGGGTCATTCTATGGCTACACCTTC.

V is TRBV9 and J is TRBJ2-1; 13 bases map to TRBD2. Trimming took 4 bases from V and 8 from J; bases not matched to a gene: 12. The length of the CDR3 is 17 residues. Germline V gene lookup returns CDR1 SGDLS and CDR2 YYNGEE. Here the CDR3 DNA reads TGTGCCAGCAGCTCCCCAACCAAACTAGCGGGAGGGCATGAGCAGTTCTTC. Protein sequence: CASSSPTKLAGGHEQFF. The full variable domain, with the rest looked up from reference TRBV9 and TRBJ2-1, is DSGVTQTPKHLITATGQRVTLRCSPRSGDLSVYWYQQSLDQGLQFLIQYYNGEERAKGNILERFSAQQFPDLHSELNLSSLELGDSALYFCASSSPTKLAGGHEQFFGPGTRLTVL.

V is TRBV20-1 and J is TRBJ2-1; D remains ambiguous. V shed 0 bases and J shed 0 bases, with 9 bases lying between them. Germline V gene data show CDR1 as DFQATT and CDR2 as SNEGSKA (reference sequence). The CDR3 is made up of 15 amino acids. The chain's CDR3 is CSARDWRSSYNEQFF. Here the CDR3 DNA reads TGCAGTGCTAGAGATTGGCGGAGCTCCTACAATGAGCAGTTCTTC.

In its sample, this clonotype was seen once. V usage is TRBV27 and J usage is TRBJ1-1; unclear D gene. Trimming took off 7 bases at V and 3 bases at J, with 15 bases between the two ends. This CDR3 comprises 14 residues. CDR1 is MNHEY and CDR2 is SMNVEV in the germline V gene (reference sequence). CDR3 protein: CASTLSPGYTEAFF. The DNA of the CDR3 is TGTGCCAGCACTCTATCTCCCGGATACACTGAAGCTTTCTTT.

The chain has TRBV3-1 and TRBJ2-5; D is tentatively TRBD1 or TRBD2 (5 bases each). Germline values: CDR1 LGHDT, CDR2 YNNKEL (reference sequence). Between the trimmed V and J ends, which lost 4 bases and 2 bases, there was a span of 29 bases. The CDR3 runs to 20 residues. The CDR3 DNA sequence: TGTGCCAGCAGCCTCGCAACTGGGGCGTCAGGGAGACCATGGCAAGAGACCCAGTACTTC. Its protein is CASSLATGASGRPWQETQYF.

V is TRBV15 and J is TRBJ2-7; 7 bases fit TRBD2. CDR1 is LNHNV, CDR2 YYDKDF, per germline (reference sequence). The CDR3 length is 17 residues. V lost 5 bases and J lost 1; bases outside the gene matches: 14. The CDR3 region is CATSPRWAEGLSYEQYF. For the CDR3, the DNA is TGTGCCACCAGCCCCCGATGGGCGGAGGGACTATCCTACGAGCAGTACTTC.

This clonotype has just a few counts. V is TRBV25-1 and J is TRBJ1-2; D possibly corresponds to TRBD1 (5 bases). The CDR3 is made up of 13 amino acids. Trimming removed 2 bases from V and 4 bases from J, with 8 bases in between. Germline V gives CDR1 MGHDK, CDR2 SYGVNS. DNA of the CDR3: TGTGCCAGCAGTGAACAGGGTTTCTATGGCTACACCTTC. It yields the protein CASSEQGFYGYTF.

This chain uses TRBV7-8 with TRBJ1-1, with unresolved D. The CDR3 is made up of 14 amino acids. Germline assignment: CDR1 SGHVS and CDR2 FQNEAQ. Trimming took off 1 base at V and 0 bases at J, with 6 bases between the two ends. CDR3 amino acids: CASSLERMNTEAFF. CDR3 coding DNA: TGTGCCAGCAGCTTAGAAAGAATGAACACTGAAGCTTTCTTT.

This clonotype was detected only once. The CDR3 loop is CASSVGESGELFF. The CDR3 DNA is TGTGCCAGCAGTGTTGGAGAATCCGGGGAGCTGTTTTTT. V usage is TRBV2 and J usage is TRBJ2-2; D is unresolved. This CDR3 spans 13 amino acids. V shed 4 bases and J shed 6 bases, with 9 bases lying between them. Germline V lookup: CDR1 SNHLY, CDR2 FYNNEI.

This sequence joins TRBV25-1 and TRBJ1-4; D ambiguous. V lost 0 bases and J 4 bases, leaving 6 bases between the germline ends. The germline V gene encodes CDR1 MGHDK and CDR2 SYGVNS. This CDR3 spans 14 amino acids. For the CDR3, the DNA is TGTGCCAGCAGTGAATATTTCGATAATGAAAAACTGTTTTTT. Its translation is CASSEYFDNEKLFF.

J is TRBJ1-3 and V is TRBV12-3 or TRBV12-4, with unresolved D. The CDR3 is made up of 12 amino acids. V lost 10 bases and J 3 bases, leaving 10 bases between the germline ends. CDR3 amino acids: CATLVGGNTIYF. The CDR3 DNA follows: TGTGCCACCCTGGTCGGTGGAAACACCATATATTTT.

CDR3 amino acids: CASSFNSPYEQYF. The CDR3 DNA follows: TGTGCCAGCAGTTTCAACAGTCCCTACGAGCAGTACTTC. The J gene is TRBJ2-7, the V gene TRBV12-3 or TRBV12-4; D gene uncertain. The CDR3 spans 13 residues. The germline V and J ends were trimmed by 3 bases and 2 bases, with 8 bases remaining between them.

The chain combines TRBV28 with TRBJ2-1, with 15 bases that match TRBD2. The CDR3 covers 17 residues. Germline CDR1 reads MDHEN; CDR2 reads SYDVKM. Germline trimming cut 5 bases from V and 7 bases from J; bases unmatched to any gene: 9. The CDR3 nucleotides are TGTGCCAGCAGTAACACAGGGACTAGCGGGAGGATTAATGAGCAGTTCTTC. This codes for CASSNTGTSGRINEQFF.

The V and J genes are TRBV15 and TRBJ1-4; TRBD1 agrees at 8 bases. This CDR3 has 16 residues. Germline CDR1 and CDR2: LNHNV and YYDKDF (reference sequence). The V gene end was trimmed by 4 bases and the J gene end by 4 bases; junction bases not matched to a gene: 8. CDR3 DNA sequence: TGTGCCACCAGCACCCGACAGGGGCGGTATAATGAAAAACTGTTTTTT. Amino acids: CATSTRQGRYNEKLFF.

The V gene is TRBV5-1, the J gene TRBJ1-5; TRBD1 agrees at 7 bases. This CDR3 has 18 residues. Looked up from germline, CDR1 is SGHRS and CDR2 is YFSETQ. J lost 3 bases, V lost 1 base, and 13 bases had no gene match. The CDR3 DNA reads TGCGCCAGCAGCTTGAAGACTGAGACAGGGAATAACAATCAGCCCCAGCATTTT. Its translation is CASSLKTETGNNNQPQHF.

J is TRBJ2-3 and V is TRBV9; no definite D call. Trimming cost V 1 base and J 4 bases, with 7 bases left between them. The CDR3 contains 13 residues. CDR1 and CDR2 (germline): SGDLS, YYNGEE. The CDR3 sequence: CASSVSPPDTQYF. As DNA, the CDR3 is TGTGCCAGCAGCGTAAGCCCGCCAGATACGCAGTATTTT.

The CDR3 here is CASSPSLSGSYNEQFF. In DNA, the CDR3 is TGTGCCAGCAGTCCCAGCCTAAGCGGTTCCTACAATGAGCAGTTCTTC. The chain couples TRBV9 to TRBJ2-1, with D possibly being TRBD2 (5 bases). Germline V CDR1 and CDR2: SGDLS, YYNGEE. The germline V and J ends were trimmed by 5 bases and 1 base, with 16 bases remaining between them. This CDR3 is 16 amino acids long.

This sequence joins TRBV29-1 and TRBJ1-1, with a tentative D call TRBD1 (5 bases). Trimming stripped 5 bases from V and 8 bases from J, with 12 bases between. In germline, CDR1 is SQVTM, CDR2 ANQGSEA. The CDR3 is made up of 11 amino acids. As DNA, the CDR3 is TGCAGCGTTCCAGGGTCGTACGAAGCTTTCTTT. It specifies CSVPGSYEAFF.

V usage is TRBV9 and J usage is TRBJ1-1, with D possibly TRBD1 on 5 matching bases. The germline gives CDR1 SGDLS, CDR2 YYNGEE. With 0 bases removed from V and 4 bases from J, the gap between germline ends came to 13 bases. This CDR3 region has 15 residues. In nucleotides, the CDR3 is TGTGCCAGCAGCGTAGTTAAGGGGCTGGGCACTGAAGCTTTCTTT. This sequence encodes CASSVVKGLGTEAFF.

This chain links TRBV4-1 with TRBJ1-1; perhaps TRBD1 as D (5 bases). V was cut by 0 bases and J by 1 base, with 15 bases left in between. The CDR3 has 17 residues. The germline gives CDR1 MGHRA, CDR2 YSYEKL. This CDR3 is CASSQEFLGGWNTEAFF. CDR3 bases: TGCGCCAGCAGCCAAGAGTTCCTCGGGGGATGGAACACTGAAGCTTTCTTT.

V and J are TRBV5-1 and TRBJ2-2, with D possibly matching TRBD1 (5 bases). There are 15 residues in the CDR3. Trimming removed 3 bases at V and 10 bases at J, with 19 bases between. Germline CDR1 reads SGHRS; CDR2 reads YFSETQ. CDR3 DNA sequence: TGCGCCAGCAGCTCCTCAGACAGATACACCCAGGAGCTGTTTTTT. This gives the protein CASSSSDRYTQELFF.

J is TRBJ2-1 and V is TRBV9; unclear D gene. Trimming removed 0 bases at V and 2 bases at J, with 12 bases between. There are 16 residues in the CDR3. CDR1 is SGDLS and CDR2 is YYNGEE in the germline V gene. This CDR3 reads CASSVEVRTAYNEQFF. The DNA of the CDR3 is TGTGCCAGCAGCGTAGAAGTGCGGACCGCCTACAATGAGCAGTTCTTC.

This sequence joins TRBV28 and TRBJ2-1; 9 bases map to TRBD2. Per germline, CDR1 MDHEN and CDR2 SYDVKM. Trimming at V came to 3 bases and at J to 4 bases, leaving 7 bases not matched to a gene. CDR3 length: 16 amino acids. The CDR3 reads CASSLGSGRLYNEQFF. The CDR3 DNA follows: TGTGCCAGCAGTTTGGGTAGCGGGAGACTTTACAATGAGCAGTTCTTC.

CDR3 loop: CASMIGRGLYTDTQYF. CDR3 sequence (DNA): TGTGCCAGCATGATTGGGAGGGGATTATACACAGATACGCAGTATTTT. This chain uses TRBV27 with TRBJ2-3, with TRBD2 matching over 7 bases. V was clipped by 7 bases and J by 2 bases; unmatched bases: 12. There are 16 residues in the CDR3. Germline CDR1 is MNHEY and CDR2 is SMNVEV (reference sequence).

The chain joins TRBV2 to TRBJ1-2; D may be TRBD1 (6 bases). This CDR3 has 13 amino acids. V lost 1 base, J lost 6 bases, and 9 bases lay in between. CDR1 SNHLY and CDR2 FYNNEI come from the germline V gene. CDR3 coding DNA: TGTGCCAGCAGTGAAGGGGGGGCTGATGGCTACACCTTC. As protein: CASSEGGADGYTF.

This clonotype appeared a single time. The V gene is TRBV14, the J gene TRBJ2-2, with no clear D. Germline assignment: CDR1 SGHDN and CDR2 FVKESK. The CDR3 loop spans 15 amino acids. Between the trimmed V and J ends, which lost 3 bases and 2 bases, there was a span of 10 bases. The CDR3 DNA follows: TGTGCCAGCAGCCAGTTACCGGATAACACCGGGGAGCTGTTTTTT. Its translation: CASSQLPDNTGELFF.